The present TCR beta chain was sequenced within a study of T cells in Graves' hyperthyroidism and ophthalmopathy. The CDR3 spans 15 residues. Trimming at V came to 1 base and at J to 6 bases, leaving 5 bases not matched to a gene. CDR1 is MDHEN and CDR2 is SYDVKM in the germline V gene. Researchers took RNA transcripts and amplified the TCR beta CDR3 regions from them. TCR CDR3 regions were first amplified by RT-PCR with HTBI primers. TCRdb processed the multiplex PCR reads anew with MiXCR; each CDR3 protein has one entry. The sample holds 340,000 or so distinct CDR3 sequences; approximately 15% are singletons and the top ten take approximately 35%. Uncontrolled infection, other autoimmune disease, pregnancy and lactation each barred patients from inclusion. Out of about 10 ml of fresh peripheral blood came the PBMCs.

The clonotype originates from a man aged 25-45 years with Graves' hyperthyroidism. Sequenced material: blood. J is TRBJ2-7 and V is TRBV28; TRBD1 matches 11 bases. The chain's CDR3 is CASSLSDRGLGEQYF. In DNA form, the CDR3 reads TGTGCCAGCAGTTTATCGGACAGGGGGCTTGGCGAGCAGTACTTC.